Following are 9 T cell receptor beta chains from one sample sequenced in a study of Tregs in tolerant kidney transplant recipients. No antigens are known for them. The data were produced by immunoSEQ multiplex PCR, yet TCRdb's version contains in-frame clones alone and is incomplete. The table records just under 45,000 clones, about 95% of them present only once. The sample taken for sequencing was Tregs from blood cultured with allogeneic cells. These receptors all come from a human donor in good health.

The CDR3 region has the DNA TGTGCCAGCTCACGACAGGGTGTGAACACTGAAGCTTTCTTT. This encodes CASSRQGVNTEAFF. The rearrangement links TRBV18 to TRBJ1-1; 7 bases agree with TRBD1. V gave up 4 bases and J gave up 0 bases; unmatched junction bases: 2. The germline CDR1 and CDR2 sequences are KGHSH and LQKENI. This CDR3 spans 14 amino acids. Drawing the rest from reference TRBV18 and TRBJ1-1, the complete variable domain is NAGVMQNPRHLVRRRGQEARLRCSPMKGHSHVYWYRQLPEEGLKFMVYLQKENIIDESGMPKERFSAEFPKEGPSILRIQQVVRGDSAAYFCASSRQGVNTEAFFGQGTRLTVV.

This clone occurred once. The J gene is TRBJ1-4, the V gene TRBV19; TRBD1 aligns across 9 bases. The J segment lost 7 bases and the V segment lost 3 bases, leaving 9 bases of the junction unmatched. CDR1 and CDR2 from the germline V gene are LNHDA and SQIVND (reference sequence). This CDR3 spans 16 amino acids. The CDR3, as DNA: TGTGCCAGTAGTATCGGTCCGGGACAGGGAATTGAAAAACTGTTTTTT. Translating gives CASSIGPGQGIEKLFF.

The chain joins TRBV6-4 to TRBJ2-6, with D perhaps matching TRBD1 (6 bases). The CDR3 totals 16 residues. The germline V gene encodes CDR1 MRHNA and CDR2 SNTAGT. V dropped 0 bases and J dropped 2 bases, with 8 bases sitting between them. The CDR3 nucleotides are TGTGCCAGCAGTGACTCTTACAGGGCTGGGGCCAACGTCCTGACTTTC. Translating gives CASSDSYRAGANVLTF.

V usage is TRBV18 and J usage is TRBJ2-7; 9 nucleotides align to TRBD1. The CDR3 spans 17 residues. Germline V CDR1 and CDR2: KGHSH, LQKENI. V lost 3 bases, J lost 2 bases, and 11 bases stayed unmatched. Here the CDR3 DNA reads TGTGCCAGCTCACCTCCGTGGGGACAGGGCTCCACCTACGAGCAGTACTTC. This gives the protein CASSPPWGQGSTYEQYF.

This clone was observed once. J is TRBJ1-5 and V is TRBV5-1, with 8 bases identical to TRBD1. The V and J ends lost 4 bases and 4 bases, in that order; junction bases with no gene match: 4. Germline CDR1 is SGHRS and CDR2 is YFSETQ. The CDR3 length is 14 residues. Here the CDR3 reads CASSIQGGNQPQHF. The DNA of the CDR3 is TGCGCCAGCAGCATACAGGGGGGAAATCAGCCCCAGCATTTT.

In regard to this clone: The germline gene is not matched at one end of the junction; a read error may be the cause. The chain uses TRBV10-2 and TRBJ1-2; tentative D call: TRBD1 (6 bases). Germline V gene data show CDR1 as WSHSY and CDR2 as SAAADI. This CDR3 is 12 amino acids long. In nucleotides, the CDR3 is TGCGCCAGCAGGGTATGGGGACATTTGACCTCCTTC. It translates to CASRVWGHLTSF.

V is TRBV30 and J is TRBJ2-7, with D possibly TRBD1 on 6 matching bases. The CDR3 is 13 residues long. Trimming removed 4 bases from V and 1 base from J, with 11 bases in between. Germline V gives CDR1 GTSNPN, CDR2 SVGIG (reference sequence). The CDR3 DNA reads TGTGCCTGGACAGGGGAGTATTCCTACGAGCAGTACTTC. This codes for CAWTGEYSYEQYF.

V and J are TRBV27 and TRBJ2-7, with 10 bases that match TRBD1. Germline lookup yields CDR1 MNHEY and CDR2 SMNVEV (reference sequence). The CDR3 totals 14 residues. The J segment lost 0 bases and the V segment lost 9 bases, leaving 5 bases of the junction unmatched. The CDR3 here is CASRRTGGSYEQYF. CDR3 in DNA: TGTGCCAGTCGACGGACAGGGGGCTCCTACGAGCAGTACTTC.

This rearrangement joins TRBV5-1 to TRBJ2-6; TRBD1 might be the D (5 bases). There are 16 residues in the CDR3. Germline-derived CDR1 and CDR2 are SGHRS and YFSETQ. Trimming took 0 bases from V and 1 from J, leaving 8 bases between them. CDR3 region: CASSLASGSGANVLTF. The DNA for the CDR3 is TGCGCCAGCAGCTTGGCGTCAGGGTCTGGGGCCAACGTCCTGACTTTC.